These 29 T cell receptor beta chains share one sample of origin, sequenced in a study of blood T cell repertoires in COVID-19. TCRdb's copy holds only in-frame clones and misses some; the assay was immunoSEQ multiplex PCR. This sample has hundreds of thousands of clones, with 88% found just once. Sequences were obtained from PBMCs or T cells enriched from blood (not recorded which). The receptors were sampled from a woman aged 40 to 50 with acute COVID-19.

Many counts were recorded for this clone. The gene calls are TRBV27 and TRBJ2-7; perhaps TRBD2 as D (5 bases). Germline-derived CDR1 and CDR2 are MNHEY and SMNVEV (reference sequence). The CDR3 spans 13 residues. V shed 5 bases and J shed 1 base, with 9 bases lying between them. CDR3 sequence: CASSRGPSYEQYF. CDR3 DNA sequence: TGTGCCAGCAGTCGGGGTCCGTCCTACGAGCAGTACTTC.

This clone was observed at least ten times. The same CDR3 is also encoded by other DNA sequences in this sample. The V and J genes are TRBV3-1 (or the pseudogene TRBV3-2) and TRBJ1-1; no firm D call. Germline V gives CDR1 LGHDT, CDR2 YNNKEL (reference sequence). This CDR3 contains 13 residues. V was trimmed by 2 bases and J by 0 bases, leaving 4 bases between them. CDR3 residues: CASSQRVNTEAFF. In DNA form, the CDR3 reads TGTGCCAGCAGCCAACGGGTGAACACTGAAGCTTTCTTT.

The chain has TRBV27 and TRBJ2-2; 15 bases are a match to TRBD2. CDR1 MNHEY and CDR2 SMNVEV come from the germline V gene (reference sequence). Trimming cost V 6 bases and J 6 bases; bases outside gene matches: 5. The CDR3 extends over 16 amino acids. The CDR3 region is CASSNGLAGGSGELFF. The DNA of the CDR3 is TGTGCCAGCAGCAATGGACTAGCGGGGGGGTCCGGGGAGCTGTTTTTT.

V is TRBV30 and J is TRBJ2-7, with 11 nucleotides matching TRBD1. Germline CDR1 reads GTSNPN; CDR2 reads SVGIG (reference sequence). The CDR3 contains 20 residues. V lost 3 bases to trimming and J lost 1 base; unmatched junction nucleotides: 20. The CDR3 loop reads CAWRDKGIGQGARRSYEQYF. The CDR3, as DNA: TGTGCCTGGAGAGATAAGGGTATTGGACAGGGGGCGAGGAGGTCCTACGAGCAGTACTTC.

A single count supports this clone. The sample has other DNA sequences that encode this CDR3 too. This sequence joins TRBV5-1 and TRBJ2-2, with 8 bases identical to TRBD1. The CDR3 sequence is 15 residues long. CDR1 and CDR2 (germline): SGHRS, YFSETQ. The junction had 1 base not matched to a gene; V was cut back by 2 bases and J by 1 base. The CDR3 region has the DNA TGCGCCAGCAGCTTAACAGGGGGGAACACCGGGGAGCTGTTTTTT. It yields the protein CASSLTGGNTGELFF.

This clone was counted once. This chain links TRBV9 with TRBJ1-1; 7 nucleotides agree with TRBD1. CDR3 length: 17 residues. Germline V gene sequence: CDR1 SGDLS, CDR2 YYNGEE. V lost 0 bases, J lost 4 bases, and 12 bases stayed unmatched. CDR3 region: CASSVGGAGGGGTEAFF. The CDR3, as DNA: TGTGCCAGCAGCGTAGGGGGCGCAGGGGGAGGAGGCACTGAAGCTTTCTTT.

The genes are TRBV3-1 (or the pseudogene TRBV3-2) and TRBJ2-4, with 8 nucleotides matching TRBD2. The CDR3 spans 17 residues. J lost 1 base, V lost 3 bases, and 8 bases had no gene match. The germline CDR1 and CDR2 sequences are LGHDT and YNNKEL (reference sequence). The CDR3: CASSHWASGWAKNIQYF. CDR3 in DNA: TGTGCCAGCAGCCACTGGGCTAGCGGGTGGGCCAAAAACATTCAGTACTTC.

The chain links TRBV16 to TRBJ2-3; D is unresolved. V lost 4 bases and J 3 bases, leaving 11 bases between the germline ends. The CDR3 spans 14 residues. The V gene's germline CDR1 is KGHSY and CDR2 FQNENV. As DNA, the CDR3 is TGTGCCAGCAGCCGAAAGACTCCAACAGATACGCAGTATTTT. Its translation is CASSRKTPTDTQYF.

V gene TRBV6-9 combines with J gene TRBJ1-2; TRBD1 might be the D (5 bases). The CDR3 is 13 amino acids. Germline V lookup: CDR1 MNHGY, CDR2 SVAAGI. Trimming stripped 4 bases from V and 7 bases from J, with 13 bases between. The CDR3 DNA is TGTGCCAGCAGTTCCCCGGACGGGGGTGGCTACACCTTC. It yields the protein CASSSPDGGGYTF.

The chain employs TRBV2 and TRBJ1-5, with a tentative D call TRBD1 (5 bases). The V end was cut by 3 bases, the J end by 9 bases, with 18 bases between. CDR3 length: 15 amino acids. In germline, CDR1 is SNHLY, CDR2 FYNNEI. The CDR3 reads CASSDRATFLRPQHF. The CDR3 DNA reads TGTGCCAGCAGTGACAGGGCGACGTTTTTAAGGCCCCAGCATTTT.

The chain links TRBV7-9 to TRBJ1-4; a weak D match, TRBD1 (5 bases). The germline gives CDR1 SEHNR, CDR2 FQNEAQ (reference sequence). The V and J ends lost 2 bases and 8 bases respectively, with 12 bases between them. There are 14 residues in the CDR3. The CDR3 is CASSLSGSGEKLFF. Written as DNA, the CDR3 is TGTGCCAGCAGCTTATCGGGTTCAGGGGAAAAACTGTTTTTT.

The chain combines TRBV6-5 with TRBJ2-7, with D possibly being TRBD1 (6 bases). Germline V CDR1 and CDR2: MNHEY, SVGAGI. Trimming took 5 bases from V and 1 from J, leaving 15 bases between them. This CDR3 comprises 15 residues. The CDR3 coding sequence is TGTGCCAGCAGTAATCGCGGACAGAGTTCCTACGAGCAGTACTTC. As protein: CASSNRGQSSYEQYF.

The chain employs TRBV5-1 and TRBJ1-1; no firm D call. Germline V lookup: CDR1 SGHRS, CDR2 YFSETQ. Between the trimmed V and J ends, which lost 4 bases and 0 bases, there was a span of 13 bases. This CDR3 contains 15 residues. The CDR3 DNA sequence: TGCGCCAGCAGCCCAACGGAGGGAATGAACACTGAAGCTTTCTTT. This gives the protein CASSPTEGMNTEAFF.

The gene calls are TRBV13 and TRBJ2-5; D might be TRBD2 (6 bases). The CDR3 is 15 residues long. Germline CDR1 PRHDT, CDR2 FYEKMQ (reference sequence). V lost 5 bases, J lost 3 bases, and 16 bases lay in between. This CDR3 reads CASSADGRGKETQYF. CDR3 nucleotides: TGTGCCAGCAGCGCCGACGGTCGGGGGAAAGAGACCCAGTACTTC.

The J gene is TRBJ2-2, the V gene TRBV29-1, with a possible D match to TRBD1 (6 bases). V was cut by 3 bases and J by 4 bases, with 9 bases left in between. Per germline, CDR1 SQVTM and CDR2 ANQGSEA. The CDR3 spans 13 residues. The CDR3 sequence: CSVELGATGELFF. In DNA form, the CDR3 reads TGCAGCGTTGAGCTGGGGGCCACCGGGGAGCTGTTTTTT.

In its sample, this clone was seen once. The chain joins TRBV13 to TRBJ2-5, with TRBD1 identical over 7 bases. This CDR3 contains 14 residues. V shed 3 bases, J shed 5 bases, and the junction held 6 bases outside the gene matches. CDR1 is PRHDT and CDR2 is FYEKMQ in the germline V gene (reference sequence). The CDR3 reads CASSFRGGIETQYF. The DNA for the CDR3 is TGTGCCAGCAGCTTTCGAGGGGGCATCGAGACCCAGTACTTC.

V and J are TRBV19 and TRBJ2-3, with TRBD1 matching 9 bases. The V gene's germline CDR1 is LNHDA and CDR2 SQIVND (reference sequence). Trimming removed 6 bases from V and 6 bases from J; junction bases left unmatched: 4. This CDR3 has 13 amino acids. The CDR3 DNA is TGTGCCAGTAGGGGGACAGGGAAGGATACGCAGTATTTT. Translating it yields CASRGTGKDTQYF. Based on the CDR3 plus reference TRBV19 and TRBJ2-3, the full variable domain is DGGITQSPKYLFRKEGQNVTLSCEQNLNHDAMYWYRQDPGQGLRLIYYSQIVNDFQKGDIAEGYSVSREKKESFPLTVTSAQKNPTAFYLCASRGTGKDTQYFGPGTRLTVL.

A single count supports this clone. The chain has TRBV7-9 and TRBJ2-1, with 8 bases fitting TRBD2. The CDR3 consists of 15 residues. From germline, CDR1 is SEHNR and CDR2 FQNEAQ (reference sequence). With V trimmed by 5 bases and J by 7 bases, 10 bases remained unmatched. The chain's CDR3 is CASSARTSSWNEQFF. The CDR3 nucleotides read TGTGCCAGCAGCGCCCGGACTAGCTCTTGGAATGAGCAGTTCTTC.

The genes are TRBV3-1 (or the pseudogene TRBV3-2) and TRBJ1-1; the match to TRBD1 covers 12 bases. Germline V gene lookup returns CDR1 LGHDT and CDR2 YNNKEL (reference sequence). There are 16 residues in the CDR3. V lost 3 bases, J lost 6 bases, and 8 bases stayed unmatched. DNA for the CDR3: TGTGCCAGCAGCCACCTACCGGGACAGGGGGCCTCTGAAGCTTTCTTT. Encoded protein: CASSHLPGQGASEAFF.

The V call is TRBV15, the J call TRBJ1-1; 7 nucleotides match TRBD1. The CDR3 spans 13 residues. Looked up from germline, CDR1 is LNHNV and CDR2 is YYDKDF (reference sequence). Trimming at V came to 9 bases and at J to 3 bases, leaving 7 bases not matched to a gene. CDR3 DNA: TGTGCCACTAGGGACAGTTTTTACACTGAAGCTTTCTTT. It yields the protein CATRDSFYTEAFF.

The V gene is TRBV3-1 (or the pseudogene TRBV3-2), the J gene TRBJ1-2, with D perhaps TRBD1 (5 bases). CDR1 is LGHDT and CDR2 is YNNKEL in the germline V gene (reference sequence). V was clipped by 4 bases and J by 4 bases, with 13 bases between them. This CDR3 has 14 amino acids. CDR3 bases: TGTGCCAGCAGCCCACGGGGGGAAACCTATGGCTACACCTTC. Encoded protein: CASSPRGETYGYTF.

The CDR3 reads CASSLSRGGGGELFF. DNA for the CDR3: TGTGCCAGCAGTTTATCGCGGGGAGGGGGCGGGGAGCTGTTTTTT. V gene TRBV27 combines with J gene TRBJ2-2; perhaps TRBD2 as D (7 bases). Per the germline V gene, CDR1 is MNHEY and CDR2 is SMNVEV (reference sequence). V lost 0 bases, J lost 7 bases, and 12 bases lay in between. The CDR3 is 15 residues long.

The chain recombines TRBV11-2 with TRBJ2-2; D is perhaps TRBD2 (6 bases). The V end lost 0 bases, the J end lost 0 bases, and 11 bases lay between the germline ends. The CDR3 totals 17 residues. Per germline, CDR1 SGHAT and CDR2 FQNNGV. CDR3 coding DNA: TGTGCCAGCAGCTTAGATTGGGACTCTACGAACACCGGGGAGCTGTTTTTT. Amino acids: CASSLDWDSTNTGELFF.

This clone was seen more than once but under ten times. The same CDR3 can be traced to other DNA sequences in this sample. This rearrangement joins TRBV18 to TRBJ1-1; D not resolved. Per the germline V gene, CDR1 is KGHSH and CDR2 is LQKENI. The CDR3 is 14 amino acids. V was cut by 2 bases and J by 1 base, with 8 bases left in between. Here the CDR3 DNA reads TGTGCCAGCTCACCAGCCGGTTCGAACACTGAAGCTTTCTTT. This translates into CASSPAGSNTEAFF.

This chain connects TRBV2 to TRBJ1-3; D is undetermined. CDR3 length equals 14 residues. CDR1 SNHLY and CDR2 FYNNEI come from the germline V gene. V was clipped by 6 bases and J by 4 bases, with 13 bases between them. CDR3 bases: TGTGCCAGCAGATCACAGTCTTCCGGAAACACCATATATTTT. Translating gives CASRSQSSGNTIYF.

The chain employs TRBV28 and TRBJ2-2, with 8 nucleotides matching TRBD2. This CDR3 has 18 residues. V lost 3 bases, J lost 1 base, and 10 bases stayed unmatched. CDR1 and CDR2 (germline): MDHEN, SYDVKM. The CDR3 DNA reads TGTGCCAGCAGTTTCCCCCCGCGGGGGGAGGAGAACACCGGGGAGCTGTTTTTT. Translation gives CASSFPPRGEENTGELFF.

The chain links TRBV5-1 to TRBJ1-2; 9 positions match TRBD1. J lost 5 bases, V lost 0 bases, and 11 bases had no gene match. The CDR3 spans 17 residues. Germline loops: CDR1 SGHRS, CDR2 YFSETQ. The CDR3 protein is CASSLEGKQGAYYGYTF. The CDR3, as DNA: TGCGCCAGCAGCTTGGAAGGGAAACAGGGGGCGTATTATGGCTACACCTTC.

This chain uses TRBV5-5 with TRBJ2-1; the D is unclear. CDR3 size: 14 residues. Germline CDR1 SGHKS, CDR2 YYEKEE (reference sequence). Trimming shortened V by 1 base and J by 8 bases, and 13 bases separated the two germline ends. CDR3 region: CASSLSSFLDEQFF. For the CDR3, the DNA is TGTGCCAGCAGCTTGTCAAGTTTCCTAGATGAGCAGTTCTTC.

V usage is TRBV5-5 and J usage is TRBJ2-5; TRBD1 might be the D (6 bases). CDR1 SGHKS and CDR2 YYEKEE come from the germline V gene (reference sequence). CDR3 size: 14 residues. V lost 3 bases and J lost 2, with 11 bases in between. CDR3 bases: TGTGCCAGCAGCTCCGGACAGAGACAAGAGACCCAGTACTTC. As protein: CASSSGQRQETQYF.